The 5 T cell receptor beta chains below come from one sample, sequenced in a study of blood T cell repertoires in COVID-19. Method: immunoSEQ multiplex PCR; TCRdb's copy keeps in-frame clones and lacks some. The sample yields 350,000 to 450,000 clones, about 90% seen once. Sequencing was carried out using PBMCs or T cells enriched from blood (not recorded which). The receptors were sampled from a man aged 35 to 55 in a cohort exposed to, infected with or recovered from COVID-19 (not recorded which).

The CDR3 is CAIRRDYEQYF. Here the CDR3 DNA reads TGTGCCATCAGGCGAGACTACGAGCAGTACTTC. The chain carries TRBV10-3 and TRBJ2-7; no definite D call. Trimming removed 6 bases at V and 3 bases at J, with 6 bases between. CDR1 and CDR2 from the germline V gene are ENHRY and SYGVKD. The CDR3 has 11 amino acids.

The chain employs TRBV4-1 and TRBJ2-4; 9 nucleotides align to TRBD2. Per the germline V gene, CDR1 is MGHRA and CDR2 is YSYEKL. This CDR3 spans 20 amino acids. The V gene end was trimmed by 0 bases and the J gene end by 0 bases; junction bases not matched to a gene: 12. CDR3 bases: TGCGCCAGCAGCCAAGACCTAGCGGGATACTCCTCAATAGCCAAAAACATTCAGTACTTC. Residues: CASSQDLAGYSSIAKNIQYF.

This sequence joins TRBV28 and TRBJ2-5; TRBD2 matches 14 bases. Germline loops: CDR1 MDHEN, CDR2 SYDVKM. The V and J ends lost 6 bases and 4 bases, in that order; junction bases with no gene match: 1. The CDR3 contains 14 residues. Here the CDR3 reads CASRGLAGAETQYF. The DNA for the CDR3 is TGTGCCAGCAGGGGACTAGCGGGAGCAGAGACCCAGTACTTC.

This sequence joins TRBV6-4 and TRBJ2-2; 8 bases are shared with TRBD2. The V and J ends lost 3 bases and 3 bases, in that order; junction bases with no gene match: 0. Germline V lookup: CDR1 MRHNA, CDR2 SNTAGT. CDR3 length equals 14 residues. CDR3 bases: TGTGCCAGCAGTGAAGCGGGAGACACCGGGGAGCTGTTTTTT. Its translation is CASSEAGDTGELFF.

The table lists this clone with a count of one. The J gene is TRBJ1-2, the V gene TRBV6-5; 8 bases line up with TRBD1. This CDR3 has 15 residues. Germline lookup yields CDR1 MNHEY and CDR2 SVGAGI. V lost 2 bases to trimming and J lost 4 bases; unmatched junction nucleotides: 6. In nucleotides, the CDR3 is TGTGCCAGCAGTTACCGTACAGGGGGTGTCTATGGCTACACCTTC. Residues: CASSYRTGGVYGYTF.